Given below is one T cell receptor (beta chain) in context. Trimming took off 3 bases at V and 8 bases at J, with 13 bases between the two ends. This CDR3 comprises 13 residues. Germline V gene sequence: CDR1 MNHNS, CDR2 SASEGT. This table comes from immunoSEQ multiplex PCR, and its TCRdb copy is limited to in-frame clones, with some not included. The table lists around 480,000 clones, approximately 89% of them singletons. Recruited during active infection, patients (from Seattle) were subsequently followed longitudinally. This sample is part of a study of blood T cell repertoires in COVID-19. The receptor's source is a woman aged 50 to 60 with COVID-19, enrolled during active disease. The source material was peripheral blood. The chain joins TRBV6-1 to TRBJ1-2; D gene ambiguous. The CDR3: CASSEARGGGYTF. The CDR3 bases are TGTGCCAGCAGTGAGGCCCGGGGAGGCGGCTACACCTTC.